One sample yielded the 8 T cell receptor beta chains listed below, sequenced in a study of OX40 agonist ivuxolimab in advanced cancers. Here immunoSEQ multiplex PCR was the method, and the copy in TCRdb shows in-frame clones only, minus some. The top ten clones hold 2% to 3% of a sample with about 64,000 clones, 75% to 90% of them seen once. The sequenced sample was CD4+ or CD8+ T cells sorted from blood, obtained in a trial of the OX40 agonist ivuxolimab. The receptors originated from an adult with an advanced solid tumor such as melanoma, head and neck, liver or kidney cancer.

The J gene is TRBJ2-5, the V gene TRBV2; D gene unclear. This CDR3 has 12 residues. V lost 4 bases to trimming and J lost 2 bases, with 5 bases between them. Germline V gene data show CDR1 as SNHLY and CDR2 as FYNNEI. The DNA for the CDR3 is TGTGCCAGCAGTGGGGATCAAGAGACCCAGTACTTC. This gives the protein CASSGDQETQYF.

The rearrangement uses TRBV18 and TRBJ2-5, with 13 bases lining up with TRBD2. V gave up 8 bases and J gave up 5 bases; unmatched junction bases: 5. Germline V gives CDR1 KGHSH, CDR2 LQKENI. This CDR3 is 14 amino acids long. In DNA form, the CDR3 reads TGTGCCAGCCCACTACTAGCGGGAGGGGAGACCCAGTACTTC. Its translation is CASPLLAGGETQYF.

The chain couples TRBV2 to TRBJ1-1; maybe TRBD1 (6 bases). Germline V lookup: CDR1 SNHLY, CDR2 FYNNEI. V lost 6 bases to trimming and J lost 2 bases, with 13 bases between them. This CDR3 has 14 amino acids. CDR3 protein: CASRKWTVNTEAFF. Here the CDR3 DNA reads TGTGCCAGCAGAAAGTGGACAGTTAACACTGAAGCTTTCTTT.

This clone was seen only once. The chain is built from TRBV6-5 and TRBJ1-3; no clear D gene. V lost 2 bases, J lost 3 bases, and 8 bases lay in between. Germline CDR1 is MNHEY and CDR2 is SVGAGI. CDR3 length equals 14 residues. CDR3 nucleotide sequence: TGTGCCAGCAGTTACGGAGGATTTGGAAACACCATATATTTT. Translation: CASSYGGFGNTIYF.

This clone was detected only once. The genes are TRBV5-6 and TRBJ1-1; no firm D call. Germline assignment: CDR1 SGHDT and CDR2 YYEEEE. The CDR3 has 13 amino acids. Deletions cut 4 bases from V and 8 bases from J, with 15 bases between. The chain's CDR3 is CASSPRTLVEAFF. The CDR3 DNA reads TGTGCCAGCAGCCCTAGGACCCTTGTCGAAGCTTTCTTT. The full variable domain, rest sourced from reference TRBV5-6 and TRBJ1-1, is DAGVTQSPTHLIKTRGQQVTLRCSPKSGHDTVSWYQQALGQGPQFIFQYYEEEERQRGNFPDRFSGHQFPNYSSELNVNALLLGDSALYLCASSPRTLVEAFFGQGTRLTVV.

The J gene is TRBJ2-7, the V gene TRBV11-2, with 8 bases that match TRBD2. Germline CDR1 and CDR2: SGHAT and FQNNGV. With 5 bases clipped from V and 4 bases from J, the junction kept 10 bases outside the gene matches. This CDR3 region has 15 residues. This CDR3 is CASSKAAGGAYEQYF. The CDR3 bases are TGTGCCAGCAGCAAAGCCGCGGGAGGAGCTTACGAGCAGTACTTC.

This clone was detected a few times. This sequence joins TRBV4-1 and TRBJ2-2, with TRBD2 matching 11 bases. The CDR3 is made up of 19 amino acids. Trimming took 1 base from V and 8 from J; bases not matched to a gene: 15. Germline-derived CDR1 and CDR2 are MGHRA and YSYEKL. The CDR3, as DNA: TGCGCCAGCAGCCAAGGGGGCCTAGCGGGAGGTTTATCCCGGGGGGAGCTGTTTTTT. This codes for CASSQGGLAGGLSRGELFF.

The chain is built from TRBV9 and TRBJ1-4; D is unclear. The CDR3 has 15 residues. Trimming cost V 4 bases and J 8 bases, with 18 bases left between them. Germline CDR1 reads SGDLS; CDR2 reads YYNGEE. CDR3 in DNA: TGTGCCAGCAGCCCGGGCCACTCGATTGGGGAAAAACTGTTTTTT. Translated, it gives CASSPGHSIGEKLFF.